Shown below are 19 T cell receptor beta chains from a single sample sequenced in a study of blood T cell repertoires in COVID-19. Clones were sequenced by immunoSEQ multiplex PCR, and TCRdb holds only the in-frame ones, with some missing. The sample shows 200,000 to 300,000 clones, around 85% of them seen only once. The source material was peripheral blood. The receptors come from a man between 50 and 59 years old with COVID-19, enrolled during active disease.

This rearrangement joins TRBV4-2 to TRBJ2-1; maybe TRBD2 (7 bases). This CDR3 has 15 amino acids. Per germline, CDR1 LGHNA and CDR2 YNFKEQ. The germline V and J ends were trimmed by 0 bases and 5 bases, with 11 bases remaining between them. Written as DNA, the CDR3 is TGTGCCAGCAGCCAAGATCGGGGGGCCAACAATGAGCAGTTCTTC. Its translation is CASSQDRGANNEQFF.

The chain combines TRBV3-1 (or the pseudogene TRBV3-2) with TRBJ1-2; 9 positions match TRBD1. Per the germline V gene, CDR1 is LGHDT and CDR2 is YNNKEL (reference sequence). CDR3 length: 17 amino acids. J was trimmed by 8 bases and V by 1 base; bases with no gene match: 14. The CDR3 bases are TGTGCCAGCAGCCAAGGGACAGCCCCCGGGACAGGGAAAGGCTACACCTTC. Protein product: CASSQGTAPGTGKGYTF.

The CDR3 region is CASSLDFRQGGTGELFF. DNA of the CDR3: TGTGCCAGCAGCTTAGATTTTAGGCAGGGCGGCACCGGGGAGCTGTTTTTT. The chain employs TRBV7-2 and TRBJ2-2; tentatively, D is TRBD1 (5 bases). V lost 1 base and J lost 4, with 16 bases in between. Germline assignment: CDR1 SGHTA and CDR2 FQGNSA. The CDR3 extends over 17 amino acids.

This clone was detected only a few times. The J gene is TRBJ1-6, the V gene TRBV6-4, with D maybe TRBD1 (6 bases). The V gene lost 3 bases and the J gene lost 7 bases, with 10 bases spanning the gap. Per germline, CDR1 MRHNA and CDR2 SNTAGT. The CDR3 extends over 14 amino acids. The CDR3 loop reads CASSEAGENSPLHF. CDR3 coding DNA: TGTGCCAGCAGTGAAGCAGGGGAGAATTCACCCCTCCACTTT.

The V and J genes are TRBV5-1 and TRBJ1-5, with D possibly being TRBD1 (5 bases). Trimming stripped 4 bases from V and 2 bases from J, with 13 bases between. The CDR3 sequence is 15 residues long. Germline V gives CDR1 SGHRS, CDR2 YFSETQ. The CDR3 bases are TGCGCCAGCAGCCCAGAGGCAGGGCGCAATCAGCCCCAGCATTTT. Translating it yields CASSPEAGRNQPQHF.

This clone appeared many times. J is TRBJ2-2 and V is TRBV19; 7 positions match TRBD1. With V trimmed by 5 bases and J by 3 bases, 3 bases remained unmatched. Per germline, CDR1 LNHDA and CDR2 SQIVND (reference sequence). The CDR3 contains 14 residues. CDR3 region: CASSEGQHTGELFF. The CDR3 region has the DNA TGTGCCAGTAGTGAGGGACAGCACACCGGGGAGCTGTTTTTT.

The rearrangement links TRBV5-6 to TRBJ1-2; the D gene is possibly TRBD1 (5 bases). CDR3 length: 14 amino acids. Trimming cost V 0 bases and J 7 bases, with 13 bases left between them. Germline CDR1 SGHDT, CDR2 YYEEEE. CDR3 region: CASSLGRVIGGYTF. The CDR3 DNA is TGTGCCAGCAGCTTGGGCAGGGTGATTGGTGGCTACACCTTC.

This clone was observed once. V is TRBV15 and J is TRBJ2-1; a weak D match, TRBD2 (6 bases). There are 16 residues in the CDR3. The V and J ends lost 4 bases and 3 bases respectively, with 16 bases between them. Germline V CDR1 and CDR2: LNHNV, YYDKDF (reference sequence). CDR3 sequence: CATSIRWDSFYNEQFF. CDR3 in DNA: TGTGCCACCAGCATCCGTTGGGACTCTTTCTACAATGAGCAGTTCTTC. Full variable domain (rest looked up from reference TRBV15 and TRBJ2-1): DAMVIQNPRYQVTQFGKPVTLSCSQTLNHNVMYWYQQKSSQAPKLLFHYYDKDFNNEADTPDNFQSRRPNTSFCFLDIRSPGLGDTAMYLCATSIRWDSFYNEQFFGPGTRLTVL.

V is TRBV23-1 and J is TRBJ2-7; D gene ambiguous. TRBV23-1 is an ORF, and what it does is uncertain. Trimming cost V 4 bases and J 5 bases, with 3 bases left between them. This CDR3 has 10 amino acids. The CDR3, as DNA: TGCGCCAGCAGTCTTAACGAGCAGTACTTC. Protein product: CASSLNEQYF.

V usage is TRBV5-5 and J usage is TRBJ1-4; the D gene is possibly TRBD1 (5 bases). Trimming left V 2 bases short and J 1 base short, with 9 bases between. The CDR3 is made up of 15 amino acids. Germline V gene sequence: CDR1 SGHKS, CDR2 YYEKEE (reference sequence). The CDR3: CASSFGGVTNEKLFF. The DNA for the CDR3 is TGTGCCAGCAGCTTCGGGGGGGTAACTAATGAAAAACTGTTTTTT.

The V and J genes are TRBV3-1 (or the pseudogene TRBV3-2) and TRBJ1-2; maybe TRBD1 (6 bases). V gave up 3 bases and J gave up 1 base, with 12 bases separating them. Per germline, CDR1 LGHDT and CDR2 YNNKEL (reference sequence). CDR3 size: 15 residues. The CDR3 coding sequence is TGTGCCAGCAGCCACTTAGGGGGGGTTAACTATGGCTACACCTTC. Translating gives CASSHLGGVNYGYTF.

The genes are TRBV2 and TRBJ2-7; D may be TRBD2 (6 bases). Germline-derived CDR1 and CDR2 are SNHLY and FYNNEI. V gave up 8 bases and J gave up 3 bases, with 14 bases separating them. The CDR3 spans 13 residues. CDR3 nucleotides: TGTGCCAGCGGACGGGACTTGATCTACGAGCAGTACTTC. It yields the protein CASGRDLIYEQYF.

This clone was counted once. The chain uses TRBV6-5 and TRBJ2-7; D is perhaps TRBD1 (5 bases). Germline V gives CDR1 MNHEY, CDR2 SVGAGI. V shed 7 bases and J shed 0 bases, with 13 bases lying between them. The CDR3 is made up of 14 amino acids. The CDR3 region has the DNA TGTGCCAGCAACCAACAGGTATCCTCCTACGAGCAGTACTTC. This sequence encodes CASNQQVSSYEQYF.

J is TRBJ1-1 and V is TRBV5-4, with D possibly being TRBD1 (6 bases). The CDR3 contains 16 residues. The germline CDR1 and CDR2 sequences are SGHNT and YYREEE (reference sequence). Deletions cut 0 bases from V and 0 bases from J, with 12 bases between. In DNA form, the CDR3 reads TGTGCCAGCAGCTTGGCCCAGGGGAATCTGAACACTGAAGCTTTCTTT. Its protein product is CASSLAQGNLNTEAFF. Based on the CDR3 plus reference TRBV5-4 and TRBJ1-1, the full variable domain is ETGVTQSPTHLIKTRGQQVTLRCSSQSGHNTVSWYQQALGQGPQFIFQYYREEENGRGNFPPRFSGLQFPNYSSELNVNALELDDSALYLCASSLAQGNLNTEAFFGQGTRLTVV.

The chain couples TRBV24-1 to TRBJ2-7; 10 bases line up with TRBD2. Per the germline V gene, CDR1 is KGHDR and CDR2 is SFDVKD. The ends lost 4 bases at V and 4 bases at J; junction bases unmatched: 6. The CDR3 consists of 15 residues. CDR3: CATSDSSGGDYEQYF. In DNA form, the CDR3 reads TGTGCCACCAGTGACTCTAGCGGGGGCGATTACGAGCAGTACTTC.

The chain employs TRBV4-1 and TRBJ1-5; D unresolved. CDR1 and CDR2 from the germline V gene are MGHRA and YSYEKL. The CDR3 length is 14 residues. Between the trimmed V and J ends, which lost 0 bases and 4 bases, there was a span of 7 bases. CDR3 loop: CASSQEQANQPQHF. The CDR3 bases are TGCGCCAGCAGCCAAGAGCAGGCTAATCAGCCCCAGCATTTT.

The table lists this clone with a count of one. The chain couples TRBV5-1 to TRBJ2-1; unclear D gene. V lost 5 bases, J lost 3 bases, and 12 bases lay in between. The CDR3 has 14 residues. The germline CDR1 and CDR2 sequences are SGHRS and YFSETQ. CDR3 nucleotide sequence: TGCGCCAGCAGACCCCCAACGGGCTACAATGAGCAGTTCTTC. Its protein product is CASRPPTGYNEQFF.

This chain joins TRBV19 and TRBJ2-4; 7 bases align to TRBD1. Germline V gives CDR1 LNHDA, CDR2 SQIVND (reference sequence). The junction had 6 bases not matched to a gene; V was cut back by 0 bases and J by 10 bases. This CDR3 is 14 amino acids long. The CDR3 nucleotides read TGTGCCAGTAGTATAGATGGGACAGAGAGTATTCAGTACTTC. Translation: CASSIDGTESIQYF.

The chain carries TRBV10-2 and TRBJ2-1; 7 nucleotides align to TRBD2. The J segment lost 2 bases and the V segment lost 3 bases, leaving 10 bases of the junction unmatched. Germline assignment: CDR1 WSHSY and CDR2 SAAADI. The CDR3 is made up of 17 amino acids. The CDR3 spells CASSERVTSRTYNEQFF. In DNA, the CDR3 is TGCGCCAGCAGTGAACGTGTGACTAGCAGGACCTACAATGAGCAGTTCTTC.